This T cell receptor (beta chain) was obtained from a study of cytomegalovirus exposure and HLA in healthy donors. On this clone: The antigen remains unidentified.

Primers: 60 Vbeta forward and 13 Jbeta reverse. Using immunoSEQ multiplex PCR, the repertoire was profiled, and TCRdb retains in-frame clones only, with some absent. The profile shows some 150,000 clones, approximately 79% of them singletons. The study, taken as a whole, reports: Indistinguishable V segments, including TRBV6-2 and TRBV6-3, were excluded.

Per the germline V gene, CDR1 is SQVTM and CDR2 is ANQGSEA. V shed 3 bases and J 0 bases; nucleotides not matched to a gene: 15. The CDR3 is 19 amino acids. Sequenced input: PBMCs. The rearrangement links TRBV29-1 to TRBJ1-2; 11 bases are a match to TRBD1. The sequence was collected from a man aged 45-65 years in good health and CMV-seropositive. The CDR3 spells CSVDRILGTGGGTNYGYTF. DNA for the CDR3: TGCAGCGTTGATCGCATCCTGGGGACAGGGGGTGGCACTAACTATGGCTACACCTTC.